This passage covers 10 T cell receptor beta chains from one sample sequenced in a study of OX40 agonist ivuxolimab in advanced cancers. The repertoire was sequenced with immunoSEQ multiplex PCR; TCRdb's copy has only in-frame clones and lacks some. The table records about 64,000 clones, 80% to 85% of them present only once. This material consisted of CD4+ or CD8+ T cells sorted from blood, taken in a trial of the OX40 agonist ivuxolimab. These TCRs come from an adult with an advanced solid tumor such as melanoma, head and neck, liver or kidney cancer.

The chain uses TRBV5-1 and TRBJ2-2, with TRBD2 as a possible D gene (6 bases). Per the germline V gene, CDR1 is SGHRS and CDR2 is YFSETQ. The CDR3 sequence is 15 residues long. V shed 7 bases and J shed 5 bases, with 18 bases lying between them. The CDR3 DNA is TGCGCCAGCGGGTTCGGGACTCCGCGGACCGGGGAGCTGTTTTTT. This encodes CASGFGTPRTGELFF.

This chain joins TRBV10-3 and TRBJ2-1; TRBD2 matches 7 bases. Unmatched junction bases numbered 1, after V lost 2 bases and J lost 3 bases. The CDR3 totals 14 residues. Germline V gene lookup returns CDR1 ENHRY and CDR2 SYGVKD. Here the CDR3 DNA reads TGTGCCATCAGTGAGGCTAGCGGCTACAATGAGCAGTTCTTC. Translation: CAISEASGYNEQFF.

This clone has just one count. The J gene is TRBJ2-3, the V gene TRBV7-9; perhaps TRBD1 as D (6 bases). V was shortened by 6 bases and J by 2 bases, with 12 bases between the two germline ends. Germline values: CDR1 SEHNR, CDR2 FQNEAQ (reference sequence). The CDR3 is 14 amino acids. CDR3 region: CASSFQGSTDTQYF. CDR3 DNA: TGTGCCAGCAGTTTTCAGGGGTCCACAGATACGCAGTATTTT.

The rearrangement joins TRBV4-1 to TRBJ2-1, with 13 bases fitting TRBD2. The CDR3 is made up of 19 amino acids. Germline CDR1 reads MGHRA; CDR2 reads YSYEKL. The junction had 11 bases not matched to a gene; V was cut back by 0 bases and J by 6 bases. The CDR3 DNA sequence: TGCGCCAGCAGCCAAGACGATTATCGGACTAGCGGGAGCTTCAATGAGCAGTTCTTC. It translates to CASSQDDYRTSGSFNEQFF.

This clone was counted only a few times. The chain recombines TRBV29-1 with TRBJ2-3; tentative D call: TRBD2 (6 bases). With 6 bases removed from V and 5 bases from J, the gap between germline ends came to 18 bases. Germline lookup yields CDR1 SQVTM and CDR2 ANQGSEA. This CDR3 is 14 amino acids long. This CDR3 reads CSVRTGDRIDTQYF. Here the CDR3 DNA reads TGCAGCGTCCGAACGGGGGATAGAATAGATACGCAGTATTTT.

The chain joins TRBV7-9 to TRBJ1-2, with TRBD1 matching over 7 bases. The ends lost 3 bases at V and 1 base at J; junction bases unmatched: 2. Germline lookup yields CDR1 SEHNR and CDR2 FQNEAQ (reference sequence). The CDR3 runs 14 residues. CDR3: CASSLGQLNYGYTF. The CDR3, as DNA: TGTGCCAGCAGCTTGGGACAGCTTAACTATGGCTACACCTTC.

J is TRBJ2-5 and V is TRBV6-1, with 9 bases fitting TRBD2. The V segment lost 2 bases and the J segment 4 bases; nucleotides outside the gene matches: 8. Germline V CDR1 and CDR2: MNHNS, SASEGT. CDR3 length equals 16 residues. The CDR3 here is CASSEFGRGGRETQYF. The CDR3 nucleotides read TGTGCCAGCAGTGAATTCGGGCGGGGGGGCCGAGAGACCCAGTACTTC.

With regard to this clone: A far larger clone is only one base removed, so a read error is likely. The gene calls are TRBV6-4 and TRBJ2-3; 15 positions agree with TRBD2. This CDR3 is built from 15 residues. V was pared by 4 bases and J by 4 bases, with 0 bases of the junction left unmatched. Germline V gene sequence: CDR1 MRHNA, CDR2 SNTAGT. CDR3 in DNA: TGTGCCAGCAGTGGGACTAGCGGGGGGGCAGATACGCAGTATTTT. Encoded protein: CASSGTSGGADTQYF.

CDR3 nucleotide sequence: TGTGCCAGCAGCCCCCTAGGCGGACTAGCGGGGCTTGAGGATACGCAGTATTTT. Translating gives CASSPLGGLAGLEDTQYF. The gene calls are TRBV5-6 and TRBJ2-3, with TRBD2 matching over 12 bases. The CDR3 totals 18 residues. The V gene end was trimmed by 4 bases and the J gene end by 6 bases; junction bases not matched to a gene: 15. The germline gives CDR1 SGHDT, CDR2 YYEEEE.

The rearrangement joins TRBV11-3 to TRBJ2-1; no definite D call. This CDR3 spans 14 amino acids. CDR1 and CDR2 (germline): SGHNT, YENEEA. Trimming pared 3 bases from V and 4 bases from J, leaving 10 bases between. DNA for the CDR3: TGTGCCAGCAGCTTGGACGGAGAATACAATGAGCAGTTCTTC. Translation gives CASSLDGEYNEQFF.